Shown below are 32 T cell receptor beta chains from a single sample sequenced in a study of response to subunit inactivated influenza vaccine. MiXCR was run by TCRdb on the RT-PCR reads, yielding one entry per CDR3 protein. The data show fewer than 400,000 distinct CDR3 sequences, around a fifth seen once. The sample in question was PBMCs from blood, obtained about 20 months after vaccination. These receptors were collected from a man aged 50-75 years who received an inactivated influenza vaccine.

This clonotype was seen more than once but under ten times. The CDR3 DNA reads TGTGCCAGCAGTTTGCTAGGTCCGGACAATGAGCAGTTCTTC. This translates into CASSLLGPDNEQFF. The chain has TRBV6-5 and TRBJ2-1, with unresolved D. CDR1 is MNHEY, CDR2 SVGAGI, per germline. Trimming took 4 bases from V and 5 from J, leaving 12 bases between them. The CDR3 runs 14 residues.

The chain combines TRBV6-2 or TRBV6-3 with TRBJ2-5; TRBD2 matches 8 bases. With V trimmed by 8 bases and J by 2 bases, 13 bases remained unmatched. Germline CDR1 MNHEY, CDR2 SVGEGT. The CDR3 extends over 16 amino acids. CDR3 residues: CASAGGYGPGQETQYF. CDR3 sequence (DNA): TGTGCCAGCGCGGGGGGTTATGGTCCAGGACAAGAGACCCAGTACTTC.

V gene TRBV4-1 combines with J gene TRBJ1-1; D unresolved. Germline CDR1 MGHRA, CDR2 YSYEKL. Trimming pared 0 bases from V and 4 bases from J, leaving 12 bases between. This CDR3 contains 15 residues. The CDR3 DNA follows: TGCGCCAGCAGCCAAGATTGGAGGGTGGGCACTGAAGCTTTCTTT. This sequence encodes CASSQDWRVGTEAFF.

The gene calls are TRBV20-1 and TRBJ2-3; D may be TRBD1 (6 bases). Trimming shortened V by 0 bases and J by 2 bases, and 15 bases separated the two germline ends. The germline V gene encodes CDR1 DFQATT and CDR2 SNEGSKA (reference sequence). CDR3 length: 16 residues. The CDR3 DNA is TGCAGTGCTAGAGATGCCTCCAGGGGTGTCACAGATACGCAGTATTTT. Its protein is CSARDASRGVTDTQYF.

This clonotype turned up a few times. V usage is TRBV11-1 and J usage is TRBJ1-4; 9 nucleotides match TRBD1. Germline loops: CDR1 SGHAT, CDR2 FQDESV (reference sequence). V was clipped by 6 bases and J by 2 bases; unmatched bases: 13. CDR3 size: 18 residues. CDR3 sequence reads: CASRFGQGPDHTNEKLFF. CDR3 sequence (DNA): TGTGCCAGCAGATTTGGACAGGGGCCGGATCACACTAATGAAAAACTGTTTTTT. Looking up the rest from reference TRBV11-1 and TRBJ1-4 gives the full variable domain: EAEVAQSPRYKITEKSQAVAFWCDPISGHATLYWYRQILGQGPELLVQFQDESVVDDSQLPKDRFSAERLKGVDSTLKIQPAELGDSAMYLCASRFGQGPDHTNEKLFFGSGTQLSVL.

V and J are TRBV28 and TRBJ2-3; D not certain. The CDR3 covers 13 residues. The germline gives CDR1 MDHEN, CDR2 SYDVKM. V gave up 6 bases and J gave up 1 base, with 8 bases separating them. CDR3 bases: TGTGCCAGCAGATTCCTGGGCACAGATACGCAGTATTTT. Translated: CASRFLGTDTQYF. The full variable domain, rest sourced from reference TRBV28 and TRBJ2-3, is DVKVTQSSRYLVKRTGEKVFLECVQDMDHENMFWYRQDPGLGLRLIYFSYDVKMKEKGDIPEGYSVSREKKERFSLILESASTNQTSMYLCASRFLGTDTQYFGPGTRLTVL.

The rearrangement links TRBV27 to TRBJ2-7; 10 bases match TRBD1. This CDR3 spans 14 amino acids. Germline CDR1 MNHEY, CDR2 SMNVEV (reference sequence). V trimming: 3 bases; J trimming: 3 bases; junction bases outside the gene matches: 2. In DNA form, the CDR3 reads TGTGCCAGCAGTTTCCGGGACAGGGGCTACGAGCAGTACTTC. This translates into CASSFRDRGYEQYF.

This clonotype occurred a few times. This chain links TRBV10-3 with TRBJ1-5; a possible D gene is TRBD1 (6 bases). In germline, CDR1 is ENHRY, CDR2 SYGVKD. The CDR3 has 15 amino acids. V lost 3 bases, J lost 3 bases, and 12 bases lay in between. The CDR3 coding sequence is TGTGCCATCAGTGATGGGGGGGCTAACAATCAGCCCCAGCATTTT. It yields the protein CAISDGGANNQPQHF.

CDR3 region: CASGFGTEAFF. The CDR3 DNA reads as TGTGCCAGCGGGTTCGGCACTGAAGCTTTCTTT. The rearrangement joins TRBV12-3 or TRBV12-4 to TRBJ1-1, with D uncertain. Trimming removed 8 bases at V and 4 bases at J, with 8 bases between. The CDR3 is 11 residues long.

In DNA, the CDR3 is TGTGCCAGCAGCCAGGCGGCAGGGTCAGTCTATGGCTACACCTTC. As protein: CASSQAAGSVYGYTF. This chain connects TRBV11-2 to TRBJ1-2; a possible D gene is TRBD1 (5 bases). V was cut by 5 bases and J by 4 bases, with 17 bases left in between. Looked up from germline, CDR1 is SGHAT and CDR2 is FQNNGV. There are 15 residues in the CDR3.

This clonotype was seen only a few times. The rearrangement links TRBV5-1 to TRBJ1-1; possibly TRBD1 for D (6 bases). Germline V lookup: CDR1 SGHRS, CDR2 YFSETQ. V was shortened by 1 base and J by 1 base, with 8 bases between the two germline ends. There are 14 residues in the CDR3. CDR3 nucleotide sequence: TGCGCCAGCAGCTTGCTGGACAGGAACACTGAAGCTTTCTTT. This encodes CASSLLDRNTEAFF.

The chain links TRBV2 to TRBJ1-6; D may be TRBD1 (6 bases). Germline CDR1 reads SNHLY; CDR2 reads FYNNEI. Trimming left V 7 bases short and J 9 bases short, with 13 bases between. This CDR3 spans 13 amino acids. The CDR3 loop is CASIQGLGSPLHF. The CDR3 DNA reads TGTGCCAGCATCCAGGGGTTGGGTTCACCCCTCCACTTT.

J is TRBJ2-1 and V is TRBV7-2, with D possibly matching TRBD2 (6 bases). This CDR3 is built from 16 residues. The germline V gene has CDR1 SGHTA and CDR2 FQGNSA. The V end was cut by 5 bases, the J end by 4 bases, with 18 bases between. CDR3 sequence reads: CASSLTSFGLYNEQFF. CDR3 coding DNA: TGTGCCAGCAGCCTAACTAGCTTTGGGTTGTACAATGAGCAGTTCTTC.

The CDR3 sequence is CASSLPSGTVNTEAFF. DNA of the CDR3: TGTGCCAGCAGCTTACCCTCCGGGACAGTGAACACTGAAGCTTTCTTT. The chain couples TRBV11-1 to TRBJ1-1; TRBD1 aligns across 7 bases. The V segment lost 2 bases and the J segment 0 bases; nucleotides outside the gene matches: 6. The CDR3 has 16 amino acids. In germline, CDR1 is SGHAT, CDR2 FQDESV (reference sequence).

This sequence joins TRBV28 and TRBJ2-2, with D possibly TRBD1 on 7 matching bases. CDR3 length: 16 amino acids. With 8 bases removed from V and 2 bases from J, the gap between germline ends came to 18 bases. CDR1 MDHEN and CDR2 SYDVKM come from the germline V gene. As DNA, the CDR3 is TGTGCCAGCGACTTAGGGGGGACAGTTAACACCGGGGAGCTGTTTTTT. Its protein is CASDLGGTVNTGELFF.

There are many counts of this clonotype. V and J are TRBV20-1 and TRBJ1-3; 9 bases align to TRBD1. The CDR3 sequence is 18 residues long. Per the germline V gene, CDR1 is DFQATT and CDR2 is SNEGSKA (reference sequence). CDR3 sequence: CRHQRGGDREVPGNTIYF. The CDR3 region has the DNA TGCAGGCATCAGCGGGGGGGGGACAGGGAGGTTCCCGGAAACACCATATATTTT.

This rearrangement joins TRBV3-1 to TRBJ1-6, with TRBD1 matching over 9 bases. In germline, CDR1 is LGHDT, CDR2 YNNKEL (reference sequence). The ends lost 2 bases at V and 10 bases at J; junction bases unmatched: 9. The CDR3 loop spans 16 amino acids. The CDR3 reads CASSQRGGTGKSPLHF. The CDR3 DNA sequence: TGTGCCAGCAGCCAAAGGGGCGGGACAGGGAAATCACCCCTCCACTTT.

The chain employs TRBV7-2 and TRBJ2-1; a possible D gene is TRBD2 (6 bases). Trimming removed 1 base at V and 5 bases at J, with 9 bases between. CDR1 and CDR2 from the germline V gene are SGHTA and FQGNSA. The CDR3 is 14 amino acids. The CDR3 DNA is TGTGCCAGCAGCTTAGGGGGACTTCACAATGAGCAGTTCTTC. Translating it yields CASSLGGLHNEQFF.

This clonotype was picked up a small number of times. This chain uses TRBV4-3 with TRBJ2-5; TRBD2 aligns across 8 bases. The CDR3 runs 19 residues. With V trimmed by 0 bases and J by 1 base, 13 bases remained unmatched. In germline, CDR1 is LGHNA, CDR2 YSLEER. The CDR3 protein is CASSQEIQRGNHAQETQYF. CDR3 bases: TGCGCCAGCAGCCAAGAGATCCAGCGGGGGAATCACGCCCAAGAGACCCAGTACTTC.

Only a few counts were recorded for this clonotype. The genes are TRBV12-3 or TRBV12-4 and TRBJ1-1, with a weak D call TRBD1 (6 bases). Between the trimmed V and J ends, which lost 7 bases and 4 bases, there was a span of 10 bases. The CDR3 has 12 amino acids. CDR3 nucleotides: TGTGCCAGCAATGACAGGTTCACTGAAGCTTTCTTT. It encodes CASNDRFTEAFF.

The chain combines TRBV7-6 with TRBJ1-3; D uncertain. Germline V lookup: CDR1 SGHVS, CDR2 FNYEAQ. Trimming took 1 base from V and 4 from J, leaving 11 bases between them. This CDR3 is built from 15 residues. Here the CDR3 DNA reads TGTGCCAGCAGCTTAGTCGCGGGTTTCGGAAACACCATATATTTT. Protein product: CASSLVAGFGNTIYF.

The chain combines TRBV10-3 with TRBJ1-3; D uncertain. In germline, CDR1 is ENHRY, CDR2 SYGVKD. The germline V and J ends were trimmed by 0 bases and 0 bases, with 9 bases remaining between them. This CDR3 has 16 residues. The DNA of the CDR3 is TGTGCCATCAGTGAGTCAGACGGACGCTCTGGAAACACCATATATTTT. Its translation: CAISESDGRSGNTIYF.

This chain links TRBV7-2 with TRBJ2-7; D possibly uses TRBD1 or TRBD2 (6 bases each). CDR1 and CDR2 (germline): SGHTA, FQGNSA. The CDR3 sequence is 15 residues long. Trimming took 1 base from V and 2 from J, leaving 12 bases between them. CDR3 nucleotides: TGTGCCAGCAGCTTAGTGGGGGGCTTTCCCTACGAGCAGTACTTC. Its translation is CASSLVGGFPYEQYF.

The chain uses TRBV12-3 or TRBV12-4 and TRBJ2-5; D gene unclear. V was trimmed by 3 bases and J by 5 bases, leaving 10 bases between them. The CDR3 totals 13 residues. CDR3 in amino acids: CASSFRQWETQYF. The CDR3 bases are TGTGCCAGCAGTTTCCGGCAATGGGAGACCCAGTACTTC.

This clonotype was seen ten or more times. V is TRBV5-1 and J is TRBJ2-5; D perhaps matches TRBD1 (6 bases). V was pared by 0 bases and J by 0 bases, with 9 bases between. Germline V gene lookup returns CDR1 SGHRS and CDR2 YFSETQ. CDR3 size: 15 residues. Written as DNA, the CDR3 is TGCGCCAGCAGCTTGGGGACAGTGTACCAAGAGACCCAGTACTTC. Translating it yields CASSLGTVYQETQYF.

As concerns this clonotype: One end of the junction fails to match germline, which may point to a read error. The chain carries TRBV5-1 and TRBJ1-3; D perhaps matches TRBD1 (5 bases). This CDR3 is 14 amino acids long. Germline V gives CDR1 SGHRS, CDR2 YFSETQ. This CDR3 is CASSFLGLGNTLYF. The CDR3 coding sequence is TGCGCCAGCAGCTTTCTGGGGCTCGGAAACACCTTATATTTT. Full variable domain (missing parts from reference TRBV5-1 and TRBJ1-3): KAGVTQTPRYLIKTRGQQVTLSCSPISGHRSVSWYQQTPGQGLQFLFEYFSETQRNKGNFPGRFSGRQFSNSRSEMNVSTLELGDSALYLCASSFLGLGNTLYFGEGSWLTVV.

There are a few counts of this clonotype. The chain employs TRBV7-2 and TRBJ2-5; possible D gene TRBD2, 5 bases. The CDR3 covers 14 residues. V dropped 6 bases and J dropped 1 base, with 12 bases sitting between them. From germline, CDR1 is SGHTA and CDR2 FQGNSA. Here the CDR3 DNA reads TGTGCCAGCAGGGCTACACGGGGCCAAGAGACCCAGTACTTC. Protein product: CASRATRGQETQYF.

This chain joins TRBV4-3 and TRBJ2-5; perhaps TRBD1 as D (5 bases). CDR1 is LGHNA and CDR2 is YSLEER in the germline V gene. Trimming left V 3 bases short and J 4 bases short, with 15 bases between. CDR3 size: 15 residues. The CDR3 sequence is CASSQSSGISETQYF. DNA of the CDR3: TGCGCCAGCAGCCAGTCCTCAGGGATTTCAGAGACCCAGTACTTC.

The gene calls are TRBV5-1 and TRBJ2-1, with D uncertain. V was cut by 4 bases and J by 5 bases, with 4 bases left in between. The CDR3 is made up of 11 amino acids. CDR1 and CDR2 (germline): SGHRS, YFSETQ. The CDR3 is CASSQDNEQFF. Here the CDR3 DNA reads TGCGCCAGCAGCCAAGACAATGAGCAGTTCTTC.

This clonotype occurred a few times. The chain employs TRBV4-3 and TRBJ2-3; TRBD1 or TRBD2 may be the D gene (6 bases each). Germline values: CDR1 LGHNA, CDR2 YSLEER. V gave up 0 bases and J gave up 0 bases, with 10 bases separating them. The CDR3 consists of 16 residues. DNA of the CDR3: TGCGCCAGCAGCCAAGATCAGGGGACTAGCACAGATACGCAGTATTTT. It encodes CASSQDQGTSTDTQYF.

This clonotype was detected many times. The CDR3: CASSTDGRTYGYTF. Written as DNA, the CDR3 is TGTGCCAGCAGCACGGACGGCCGGACGTATGGCTACACCTTC. This chain links TRBV12-3 or TRBV12-4 with TRBJ1-2, with D unresolved. V dropped 6 bases and J dropped 5 bases, with 16 bases sitting between them. The CDR3 consists of 14 residues.

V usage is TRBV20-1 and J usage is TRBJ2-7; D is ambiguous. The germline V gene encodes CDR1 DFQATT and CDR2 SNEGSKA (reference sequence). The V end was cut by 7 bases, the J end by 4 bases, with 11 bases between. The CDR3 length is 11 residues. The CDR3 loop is CSGEQNYEQYF. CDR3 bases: TGCAGTGGGGAACAGAATTACGAGCAGTACTTC.